This T cell receptor beta chain was found in a study of immune cell composition in non-small cell lung cancer. The overall study: Lung adenocarcinoma or squamous carcinoma made up most tumours. Study-wide points: Squamous carcinomas (about 75%) more often had tumour-associated clones >0.5% than adenocarcinomas (around 35%). In adenocarcinoma, maximal tumour-associated clone frequency tracked TIL tumour reactivity. Tumour TCR-beta clonality showed no significant link to smoking pack-years.

This clone was observed once. Its antigen is still unknown. Repertoires were generated with immunoSEQ multiplex PCR, while TCRdb's copy carries only in-frame clones and drops some. Of a few thousand clones in the sample, over 75% are singletons; the top ten hold 13% to 15%. The germline V gene has CDR1 MDHEN and CDR2 SYDVKM. The junction had 5 bases not matched to a gene; V was cut back by 3 bases and J by 3 bases. CDR3 size: 14 residues. This chain links TRBV28 with TRBJ2-7, with 7 positions matching TRBD2. Sequencing was carried out using lung tumor tissue. This TCR came from a human donor with non-small cell lung cancer. The CDR3 is CASSLKGRDYEQYF. CDR3 sequence (DNA): TGTGCCAGCAGTTTGAAGGGGAGGGACTACGAGCAGTACTTC.